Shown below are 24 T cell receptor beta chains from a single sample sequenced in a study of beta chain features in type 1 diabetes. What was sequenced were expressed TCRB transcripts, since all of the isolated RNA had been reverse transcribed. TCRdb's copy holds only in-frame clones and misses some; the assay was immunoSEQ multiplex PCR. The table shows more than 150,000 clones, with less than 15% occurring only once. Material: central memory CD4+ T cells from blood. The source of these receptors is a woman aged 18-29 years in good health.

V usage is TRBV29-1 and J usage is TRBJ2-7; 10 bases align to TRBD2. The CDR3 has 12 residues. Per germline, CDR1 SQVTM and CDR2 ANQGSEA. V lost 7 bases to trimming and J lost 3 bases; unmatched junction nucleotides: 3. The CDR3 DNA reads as TGCAGCGCTAGGACTAGCGGCTACGAGCAGTACTTC. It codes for CSARTSGYEQYF.

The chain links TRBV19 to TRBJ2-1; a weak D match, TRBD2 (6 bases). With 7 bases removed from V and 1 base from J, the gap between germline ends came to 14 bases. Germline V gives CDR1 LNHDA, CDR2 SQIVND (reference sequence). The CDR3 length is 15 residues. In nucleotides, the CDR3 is TGTGCCAGTATAGACTATGGGGGGTCCTACAATGAGCAGTTCTTC. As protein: CASIDYGGSYNEQFF. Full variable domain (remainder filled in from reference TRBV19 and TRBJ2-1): DGGITQSPKYLFRKEGQNVTLSCEQNLNHDAMYWYRQDPGQGLRLIYYSQIVNDFQKGDIAEGYSVSREKKESFPLTVTSAQKNPTAFYLCASIDYGGSYNEQFFGPGTRLTVL.

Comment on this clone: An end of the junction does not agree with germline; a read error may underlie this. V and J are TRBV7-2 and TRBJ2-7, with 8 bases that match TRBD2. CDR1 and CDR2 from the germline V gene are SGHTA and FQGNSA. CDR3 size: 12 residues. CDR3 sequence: CASSPIGGLVLF. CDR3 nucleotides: TGTGCCAGCAGCCCCATAGGGGGACTAGTACTCTTC.

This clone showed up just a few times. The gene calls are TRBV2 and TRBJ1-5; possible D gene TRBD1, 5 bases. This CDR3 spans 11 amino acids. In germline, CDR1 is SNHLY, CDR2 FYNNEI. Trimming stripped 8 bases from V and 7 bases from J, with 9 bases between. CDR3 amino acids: CASGGEQPQHF. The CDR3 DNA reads TGTGCCAGCGGAGGGGAGCAGCCCCAGCATTTT. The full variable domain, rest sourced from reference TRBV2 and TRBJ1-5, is EPEVTQTPSHQVTQMGQEVILRCVPISNHLYFYWYRQILGQKVEFLVSFYNNEISEKSEIFDDQFSVERPDGSNFTLKIRSTKLEDSAMYFCASGGEQPQHFGDGTRLSIL.

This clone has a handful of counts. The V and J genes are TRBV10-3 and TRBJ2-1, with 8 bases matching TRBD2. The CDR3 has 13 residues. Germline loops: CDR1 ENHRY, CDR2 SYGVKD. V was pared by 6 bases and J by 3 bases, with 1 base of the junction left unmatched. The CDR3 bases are TGTGCCATCAGGGGACTAGACTACAATGAGCAGTTCTTC. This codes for CAIRGLDYNEQFF.

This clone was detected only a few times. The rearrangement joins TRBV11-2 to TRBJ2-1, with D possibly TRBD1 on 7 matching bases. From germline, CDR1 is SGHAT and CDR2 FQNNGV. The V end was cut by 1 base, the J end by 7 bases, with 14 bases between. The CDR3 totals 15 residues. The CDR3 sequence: CASSLVTGDLNEQFF. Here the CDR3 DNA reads TGTGCCAGCAGCTTAGTAACAGGGGACTTGAATGAGCAGTTCTTC.

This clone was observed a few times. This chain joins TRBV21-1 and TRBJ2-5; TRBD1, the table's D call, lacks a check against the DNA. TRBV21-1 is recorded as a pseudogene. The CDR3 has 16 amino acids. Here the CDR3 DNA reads TGTGCCAGCAGCAAAGCGCTAGCCAGGGGGCAAGAGACCCAGTACTTC. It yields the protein CASSKALARGQETQYF.

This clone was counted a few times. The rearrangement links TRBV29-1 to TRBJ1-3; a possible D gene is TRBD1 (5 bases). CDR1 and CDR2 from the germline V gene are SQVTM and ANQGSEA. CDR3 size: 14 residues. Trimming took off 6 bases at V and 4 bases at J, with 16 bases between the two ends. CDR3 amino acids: CSVGLVGAGNTIYF. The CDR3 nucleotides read TGCAGCGTGGGTTTGGTTGGGGCAGGAAACACCATATATTTT.

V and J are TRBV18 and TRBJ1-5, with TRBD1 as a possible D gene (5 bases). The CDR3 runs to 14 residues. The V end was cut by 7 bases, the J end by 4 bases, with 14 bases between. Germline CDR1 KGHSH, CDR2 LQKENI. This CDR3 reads CASFESGGNQPQHF. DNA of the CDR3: TGTGCCAGCTTCGAAAGCGGGGGGAATCAGCCCCAGCATTTT.

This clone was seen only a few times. This CDR3 is CAIREGGKDQPQHF. The CDR3, as DNA: TGTGCCATCAGGGAAGGGGGCAAGGATCAGCCCCAGCATTTT. The V and J genes are TRBV10-3 and TRBJ1-5; TRBD1 matches 7 bases. This CDR3 is built from 14 residues. In germline, CDR1 is ENHRY, CDR2 SYGVKD. V lost 6 bases, J lost 5 bases, and 7 bases stayed unmatched.

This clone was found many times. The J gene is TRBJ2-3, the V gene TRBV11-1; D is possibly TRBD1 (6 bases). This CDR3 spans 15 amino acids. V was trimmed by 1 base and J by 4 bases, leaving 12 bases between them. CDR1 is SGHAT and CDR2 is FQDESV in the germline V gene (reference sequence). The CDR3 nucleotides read TGTGCCAGCAGCTTAGATCAGGGGCGCCCAGATACGCAGTATTTT. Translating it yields CASSLDQGRPDTQYF.

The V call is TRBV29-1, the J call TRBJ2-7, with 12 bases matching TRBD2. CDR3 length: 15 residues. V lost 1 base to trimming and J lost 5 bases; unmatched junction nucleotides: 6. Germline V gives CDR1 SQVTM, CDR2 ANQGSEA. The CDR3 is CSVEVLAGGSHEQYF. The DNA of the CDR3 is TGCAGCGTTGAAGTACTAGCGGGAGGATCCCACGAGCAGTACTTC.

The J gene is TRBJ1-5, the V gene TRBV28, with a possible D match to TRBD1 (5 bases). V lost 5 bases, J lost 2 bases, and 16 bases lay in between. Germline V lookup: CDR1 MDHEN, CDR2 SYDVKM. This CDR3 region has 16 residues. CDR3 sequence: CASSLPGGSGNQPQHF. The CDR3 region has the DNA TGTGCCAGCAGTCTACCGGGGGGTTCGGGCAATCAGCCCCAGCATTTT.

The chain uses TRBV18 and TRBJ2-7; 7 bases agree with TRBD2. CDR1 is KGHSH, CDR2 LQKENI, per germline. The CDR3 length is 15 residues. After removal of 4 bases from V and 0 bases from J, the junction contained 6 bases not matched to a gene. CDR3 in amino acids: CASSRTGTTSYEQYF. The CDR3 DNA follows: TGTGCCAGCTCACGTACCGGGACTACCTCCTACGAGCAGTACTTC.

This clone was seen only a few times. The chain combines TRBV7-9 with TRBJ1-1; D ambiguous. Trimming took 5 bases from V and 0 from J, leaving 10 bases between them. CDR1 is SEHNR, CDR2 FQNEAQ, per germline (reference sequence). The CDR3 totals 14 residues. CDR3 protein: CASSPWEVNTEAFF. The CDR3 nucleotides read TGTGCCAGCAGCCCATGGGAGGTGAACACTGAAGCTTTCTTT.

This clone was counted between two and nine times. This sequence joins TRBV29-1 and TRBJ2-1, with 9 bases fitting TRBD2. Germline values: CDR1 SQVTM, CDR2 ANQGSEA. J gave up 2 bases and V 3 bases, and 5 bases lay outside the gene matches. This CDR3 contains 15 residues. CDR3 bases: TGCAGCGTTGACCAAGGACTAGCGCCCTACAATGAGCAGTTCTTC. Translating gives CSVDQGLAPYNEQFF.

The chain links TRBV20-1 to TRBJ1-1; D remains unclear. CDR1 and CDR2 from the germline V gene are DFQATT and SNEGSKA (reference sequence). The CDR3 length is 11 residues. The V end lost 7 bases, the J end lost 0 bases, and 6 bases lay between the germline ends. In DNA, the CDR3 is TGCAGTGTCCCGGTGAACACTGAAGCTTTCTTT. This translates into CSVPVNTEAFF.

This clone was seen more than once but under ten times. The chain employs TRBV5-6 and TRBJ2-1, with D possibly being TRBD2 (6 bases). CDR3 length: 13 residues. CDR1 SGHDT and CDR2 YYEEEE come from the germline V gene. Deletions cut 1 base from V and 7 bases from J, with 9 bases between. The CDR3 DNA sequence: TGTGCCAGCAGCTTGTGGGGGGTTAATGAGCAGTTCTTC. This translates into CASSLWGVNEQFF.

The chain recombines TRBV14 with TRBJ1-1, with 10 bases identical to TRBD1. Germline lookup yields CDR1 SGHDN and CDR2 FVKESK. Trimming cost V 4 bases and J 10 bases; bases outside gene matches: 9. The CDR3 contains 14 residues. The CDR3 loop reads CASSLQGQGVGAFF. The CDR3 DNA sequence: TGTGCCAGCAGCCTTCAAGGACAGGGGGTCGGAGCTTTCTTT.

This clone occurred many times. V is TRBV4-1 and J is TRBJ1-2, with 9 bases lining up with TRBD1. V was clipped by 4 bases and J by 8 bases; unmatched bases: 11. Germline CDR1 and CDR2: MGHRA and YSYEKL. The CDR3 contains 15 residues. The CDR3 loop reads CASSRGTGSAGGYTF. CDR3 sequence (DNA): TGCGCCAGCAGCCGAGGGACAGGGAGTGCGGGCGGCTACACCTTC.

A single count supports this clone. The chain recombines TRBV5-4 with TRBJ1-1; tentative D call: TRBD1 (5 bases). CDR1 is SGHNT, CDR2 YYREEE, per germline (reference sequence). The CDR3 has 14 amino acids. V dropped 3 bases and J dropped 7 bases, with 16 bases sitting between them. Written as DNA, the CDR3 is TGTGCCAGCAGCTCCGAGTGGGGGACTGATGAAGCTTTCTTT. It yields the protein CASSSEWGTDEAFF.

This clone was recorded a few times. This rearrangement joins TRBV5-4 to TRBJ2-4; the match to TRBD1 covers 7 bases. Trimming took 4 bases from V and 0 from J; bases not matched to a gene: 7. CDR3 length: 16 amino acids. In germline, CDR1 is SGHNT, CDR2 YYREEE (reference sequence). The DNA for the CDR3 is TGTGCCAGCAGCGGCGACAGGGCCCTAGCCAAAAACATTCAGTACTTC. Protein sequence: CASSGDRALAKNIQYF. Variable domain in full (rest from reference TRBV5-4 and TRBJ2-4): ETGVTQSPTHLIKTRGQQVTLRCSSQSGHNTVSWYQQALGQGPQFIFQYYREEENGRGNFPPRFSGLQFPNYSSELNVNALELDDSALYLCASSGDRALAKNIQYFGAGTRLSVL.

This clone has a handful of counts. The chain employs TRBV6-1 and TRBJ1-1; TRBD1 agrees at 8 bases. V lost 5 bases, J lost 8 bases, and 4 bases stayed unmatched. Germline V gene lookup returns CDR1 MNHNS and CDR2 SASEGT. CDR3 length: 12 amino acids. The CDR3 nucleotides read TGTGCCAGCAGTTTTTGGGACAGGGAAGCTTTCTTT. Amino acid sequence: CASSFWDREAFF.

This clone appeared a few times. CDR3 nucleotide sequence: TGTGCCAGCAGCCCGAGAAGCGGGAGAGATGAGCAGTTCTTC. The encoded protein is CASSPRSGRDEQFF. The rearrangement links TRBV7-9 to TRBJ2-1; TRBD2 aligns across 8 bases. CDR1 is SEHNR and CDR2 is FQNEAQ in the germline V gene (reference sequence). This CDR3 contains 14 residues. J gave up 8 bases and V 5 bases, and 8 bases lay outside the gene matches.